Below, 22 T cell receptor beta chains from the same sample are listed, as sequenced in a study of T cell clonotyping in hematopoietic cell transplantation. TCRdb's table, derived via immunoSEQ multiplex PCR, lists solely in-frame clones and lacks some. This table has around 12,000 clones, almost 50% appearing once. The material sequenced was peripheral blood mononuclear cells. All receptors derive from a man aged 45 to 65 in good health. Some clones in this sample may be carry-over from other donors' samples.

The chain employs TRBV27 and TRBJ2-7; 7 bases are a match to TRBD2. The CDR3 has 13 residues. The junction had 4 bases not matched to a gene; V was cut back by 3 bases and J by 5 bases. Per germline, CDR1 MNHEY and CDR2 SMNVEV (reference sequence). The CDR3 coding sequence is TGTGCCAGCAGTTTCGGCGGGAGTAACGAGCAGTACTTC. This codes for CASSFGGSNEQYF.

The V and J genes are TRBV27 and TRBJ2-3; no clear D. The CDR3 is made up of 14 amino acids. Germline loops: CDR1 MNHEY, CDR2 SMNVEV (reference sequence). Trimming pared 3 bases from V and 4 bases from J, leaving 11 bases between. This CDR3 reads CASSFGVPPDTQYF. In nucleotides, the CDR3 is TGTGCCAGCAGTTTTGGTGTACCCCCAGATACGCAGTATTTT.

The chain links TRBV6-1 to TRBJ1-2; 8 bases align to TRBD1. The germline CDR1 and CDR2 sequences are MNHNS and SASEGT. The V and J ends lost 6 bases and 3 bases, in that order; junction bases with no gene match: 6. This CDR3 contains 14 residues. CDR3 amino acids: CASSLQGGDYGYTF. In DNA form, the CDR3 reads TGTGCCAGCAGCCTACAGGGGGGGGACTATGGCTACACCTTC.

The chain links TRBV25-1 to TRBJ2-1; TRBD2 matches 13 bases. V was pared by 8 bases and J by 8 bases, with 9 bases of the junction left unmatched. CDR1 is MGHDK and CDR2 is SYGVNS in the germline V gene. There are 15 residues in the CDR3. CDR3 sequence reads: CASFGLAGDEYEQFF. The CDR3 DNA reads TGTGCCAGCTTTGGACTAGCGGGGGACGAATATGAGCAGTTCTTC.

This sequence joins TRBV5-6 and TRBJ2-7; TRBD1 matches at 8 bases. V shed 3 bases, J shed 2 bases, and the junction held 7 bases outside the gene matches. Germline CDR1 and CDR2: SGHDT and YYEEEE. The length of the CDR3 is 15 residues. This CDR3 is CASSSPGQETYEQYF. The CDR3 nucleotides are TGTGCCAGCAGCTCCCCGGGACAGGAGACCTACGAGCAGTACTTC.

This clone was seen a handful of times. The gene calls are TRBV7-9 and TRBJ2-1; possible D gene TRBD1, 5 bases. The germline V gene has CDR1 SEHNR and CDR2 FQNEAQ (reference sequence). Trimming stripped 3 bases from V and 2 bases from J, with 14 bases between. This CDR3 comprises 16 residues. Here the CDR3 DNA reads TGTGCCAGCAGCTTGTGGAGAGTGGACACCTACAATGAGCAGTTCTTC. The encoded protein is CASSLWRVDTYNEQFF.

J is TRBJ2-1 and V is TRBV4-1; a weak D match, TRBD2 (6 bases). The CDR3 runs 16 residues. CDR1 and CDR2 (germline): MGHRA, YSYEKL. Trimming removed 1 base at V and 1 base at J, with 11 bases between. The CDR3 sequence: CASSQAVAASYNEQFF. For the CDR3, the DNA is TGCGCCAGCAGCCAAGCCGTAGCGGCTTCCTACAATGAGCAGTTCTTC.

This clone came up a few times. The chain has TRBV30 and TRBJ2-2; D is ambiguous. This CDR3 contains 14 residues. Trimming took off 2 bases at V and 0 bases at J, with 7 bases between the two ends. The V gene's germline CDR1 is GTSNPN and CDR2 SVGIG (reference sequence). The CDR3 protein is CAWSRMANTGELFF. The CDR3 nucleotides are TGTGCCTGGAGTCGAATGGCGAACACCGGGGAGCTGTTTTTT.

This clone was counted a single time. V gene TRBV30 combines with J gene TRBJ1-3; D is unclear. V lost 0 bases to trimming and J lost 0 bases, with 9 bases between them. CDR1 is GTSNPN and CDR2 is SVGIG in the germline V gene (reference sequence). This CDR3 is 15 amino acids long. The CDR3 sequence is CAWSVPEHSGNTIYF. CDR3 sequence (DNA): TGTGCCTGGAGTGTCCCCGAACACTCTGGAAACACCATATATTTT.

This sequence joins TRBV25-1 and TRBJ1-3; D is unclear. The CDR3 has 13 amino acids. Germline lookup yields CDR1 MGHDK and CDR2 SYGVNS. Trimming took 1 base from V and 4 from J, leaving 5 bases between them. CDR3 sequence (DNA): TGTGCCAGCAGTGAATTTGGGGGAAACACCATATATTTT. It codes for CASSEFGGNTIYF.

This chain links TRBV2 with TRBJ2-5; TRBD1 matches 10 bases. Trimming took 10 bases from V and 5 from J; bases not matched to a gene: 10. Germline V gives CDR1 SNHLY, CDR2 FYNNEI. The CDR3 loop spans 14 amino acids. The DNA for the CDR3 is TGTGCCACCACCGGGGACAGGGGTTATGAGACCCAGTACTTC. Translating gives CATTGDRGYETQYF.

This clone has a handful of counts. The chain is built from TRBV29-1 and TRBJ2-5; TRBD2 is a possible D gene (6 bases). CDR1 is SQVTM and CDR2 is ANQGSEA in the germline V gene. This CDR3 contains 10 residues. V dropped 3 bases and J dropped 9 bases, with 8 bases sitting between them. The CDR3 bases are TGCAGCGTTGACCCGGGGGCCCAGTACTTC. It specifies CSVDPGAQYF.

The gene calls are TRBV29-1 and TRBJ2-3; D gene ambiguous. The CDR3 is made up of 12 amino acids. V lost 7 bases, J lost 0 bases, and 8 bases lay in between. Looked up from germline, CDR1 is SQVTM and CDR2 is ANQGSEA. The CDR3 loop reads CSEAASTDTQYF. Written as DNA, the CDR3 is TGCAGCGAGGCAGCAAGCACAGATACGCAGTATTTT.

Only a few counts were recorded for this clone. This sequence joins TRBV2 and TRBJ1-6; a weak D match, TRBD1 (6 bases). The CDR3 consists of 16 residues. Trimming took off 6 bases at V and 7 bases at J, with 19 bases between the two ends. Per the germline V gene, CDR1 is SNHLY and CDR2 is FYNNEI. CDR3 DNA: TGTGCCAGCAGGGGGGGGCAGGGCGTTCGGAATTCACCCCTCCACTTT. Its protein product is CASRGGQGVRNSPLHF. Drawing the rest from reference TRBV2 and TRBJ1-6, the complete variable domain is EPEVTQTPSHQVTQMGQEVILRCVPISNHLYFYWYRQILGQKVEFLVSFYNNEISEKSEIFDDQFSVERPDGSNFTLKIRSTKLEDSAMYFCASRGGQGVRNSPLHFGNGTRLTVT.

This clone occurred a few times. The V gene is TRBV30, the J gene TRBJ1-4, with D uncertain. Germline CDR1 GTSNPN, CDR2 SVGIG (reference sequence). The CDR3 loop spans 13 amino acids. V lost 3 bases, J lost 8 bases, and 13 bases lay in between. Here the CDR3 reads CAWSPLPREKLFF. DNA of the CDR3: TGTGCCTGGAGCCCCCTCCCGAGGGAAAAACTGTTTTTT.

J is TRBJ2-7 and V is TRBV28, with D possibly called TRBD1 or TRBD2 (6 bases each). Germline-derived CDR1 and CDR2 are MDHEN and SYDVKM. This CDR3 is 17 amino acids long. The V and J ends lost 3 bases and 1 base respectively, with 19 bases between them. The CDR3 DNA reads TGTGCCAGCAGTTTCCACCTGGAGGGACACCCTTCCTACGAGCAGTACTTC. Translating gives CASSFHLEGHPSYEQYF.

The chain links TRBV30 to TRBJ2-1, with 7 nucleotides matching TRBD2. Unmatched junction bases numbered 7, after V lost 2 bases and J lost 9 bases. The CDR3 sequence is 13 residues long. Germline CDR1 GTSNPN, CDR2 SVGIG (reference sequence). In nucleotides, the CDR3 is TGTGCCTGGAGTCGGCTAGCGGCTGGTGAGCAGTTCTTC. This translates into CAWSRLAAGEQFF.

The chain combines TRBV2 with TRBJ1-2, with D unclear. V shed 7 bases and J shed 5 bases, with 11 bases lying between them. Germline CDR1 is SNHLY and CDR2 is FYNNEI. CDR3 length equals 12 residues. CDR3 nucleotide sequence: TGTGCCAGCACTTCCTTGACGTATGGCTACACCTTC. It yields the protein CASTSLTYGYTF.

CDR3 sequence reads: CASRMGQAYNEQFF. CDR3 sequence (DNA): TGTGCCAGCAGAATGGGGCAGGCCTACAATGAGCAGTTCTTC. The chain has TRBV11-2 and TRBJ2-1; possible D gene TRBD1, 5 bases. The V gene lost 6 bases and the J gene lost 2 bases, with 11 bases spanning the gap. The germline CDR1 and CDR2 sequences are SGHAT and FQNNGV. The CDR3 is 14 residues long.

The J gene is TRBJ2-6, the V gene TRBV19, with D uncertain. CDR1 and CDR2 (germline): LNHDA, SQIVND (reference sequence). V lost 5 bases to trimming and J lost 1 base, with 3 bases between them. This CDR3 contains 13 residues. This chain's CDR3 is CASSFSGANVLTF. The CDR3 coding sequence is TGTGCCAGTAGTTTTTCTGGGGCCAACGTCCTGACTTTC.

This sequence joins TRBV30 and TRBJ1-2; D is unresolved. V was clipped by 0 bases and J by 4 bases, with 9 bases between them. The CDR3 covers 13 residues. The V gene's germline CDR1 is GTSNPN and CDR2 SVGIG (reference sequence). CDR3 loop: CAWSVEARYGYTF. As DNA, the CDR3 is TGTGCCTGGAGTGTTGAGGCACGCTATGGCTACACCTTC.

The chain has TRBV10-3 and TRBJ1-6, with D unclear. The germline V gene encodes CDR1 ENHRY and CDR2 SYGVKD. The CDR3 length is 12 residues. Trimming shortened V by 3 bases and J by 7 bases, and 4 bases separated the two germline ends. The CDR3 bases are TGTGCCATCAGTGATAACAATTCACCCCTCCACTTT. It codes for CAISDNNSPLHF.